The clone carrying this T cell receptor (beta chain) has only one observation. TCRdb keeps only in-frame clones here, not all; method: immunoSEQ multiplex PCR. The sample includes about 160,000 clones, roughly 89% seen only once; the top ten take over 9%. This specimen belongs to a study of blood T cell repertoires in COVID-19. Overall study: Samples came from the United States, Italy and Spain, spanning acute and convalescent COVID-19.

Looked up from germline, CDR1 is SGHRS and CDR2 is YFSETQ. The CDR3 is 16 residues long. V lost 0 bases, J lost 6 bases, and 18 bases lay in between. The TCR sequence derives from a woman in her 70s with COVID-19, enrolled during active disease. The chain has TRBV5-1 and TRBJ1-2; D is perhaps TRBD1 (5 bases). Input material: peripheral blood. The CDR3: CASSLELAGQLHGYTF. The CDR3 bases are TGCGCCAGCAGCTTGGAATTGGCAGGGCAACTACATGGCTACACCTTC.